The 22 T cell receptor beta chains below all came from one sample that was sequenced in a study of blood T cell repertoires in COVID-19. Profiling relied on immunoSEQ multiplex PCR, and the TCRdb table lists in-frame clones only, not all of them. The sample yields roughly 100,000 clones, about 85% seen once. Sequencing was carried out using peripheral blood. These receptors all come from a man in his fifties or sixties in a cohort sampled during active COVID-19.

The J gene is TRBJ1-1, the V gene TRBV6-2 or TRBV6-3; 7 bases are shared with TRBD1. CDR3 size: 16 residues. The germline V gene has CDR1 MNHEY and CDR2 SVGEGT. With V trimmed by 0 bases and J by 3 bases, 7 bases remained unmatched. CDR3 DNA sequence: TGTGCCAGCAGTTACTCGCAGGGGGTCGGGTACACTGAAGCTTTCTTT. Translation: CASSYSQGVGYTEAFF.

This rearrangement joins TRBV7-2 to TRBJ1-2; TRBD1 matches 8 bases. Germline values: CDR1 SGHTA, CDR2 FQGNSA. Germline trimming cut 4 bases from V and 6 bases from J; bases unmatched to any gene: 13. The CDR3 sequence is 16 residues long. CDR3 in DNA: TGTGCCAGCAGCTCTCCTGGGGGACAGGCCCTCGATGGCTACACCTTC. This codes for CASSSPGGQALDGYTF. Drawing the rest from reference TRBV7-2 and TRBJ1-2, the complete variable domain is GAGVSQSPSNKVTEKGKDVELRCDPISGHTALYWYRQSLGQGLEFLIYFQGNSAPDKSGLPSDRFSAERTGGSVSTLTIQRTQQEDSAVYLCASSSPGGQALDGYTFGSGTRLTVV.

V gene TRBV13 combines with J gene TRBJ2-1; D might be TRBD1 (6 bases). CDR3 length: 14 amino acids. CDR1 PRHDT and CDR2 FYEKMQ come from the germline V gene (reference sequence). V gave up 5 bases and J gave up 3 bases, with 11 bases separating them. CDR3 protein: CASSRSDSYNEQFF. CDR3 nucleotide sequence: TGTGCCAGCAGCAGATCGGACAGCTACAATGAGCAGTTCTTC. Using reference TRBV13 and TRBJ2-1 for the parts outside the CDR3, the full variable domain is AAGVIQSPRHLIKEKRETATLKCYPIPRHDTVYWYQQGPGQDPQFLISFYEKMQSDKGSIPDRFSAQQFSDYHSELNMSSLELGDSALYFCASSRSDSYNEQFFGPGTRLTVL.

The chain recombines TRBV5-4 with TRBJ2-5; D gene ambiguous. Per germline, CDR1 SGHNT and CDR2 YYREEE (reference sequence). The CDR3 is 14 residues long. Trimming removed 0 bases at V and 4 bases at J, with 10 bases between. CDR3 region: CASSLGPGLETQYF. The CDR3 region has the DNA TGTGCCAGCAGCTTGGGTCCGGGTTTAGAGACCCAGTACTTC.

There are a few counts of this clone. CDR3 sequence reads: CASRDSADRHEQYV. The CDR3 DNA is TGTGCCAGCAGAGACTCGGCTGACCGCCACGAGCAGTACGTC. The chain uses TRBV6-6 and TRBJ2-7; D remains unclear. CDR1 is MNHNY, CDR2 SVGAGI, per germline (reference sequence). CDR3 length equals 14 residues. V dropped 6 bases and J dropped 5 bases, with 17 bases sitting between them.

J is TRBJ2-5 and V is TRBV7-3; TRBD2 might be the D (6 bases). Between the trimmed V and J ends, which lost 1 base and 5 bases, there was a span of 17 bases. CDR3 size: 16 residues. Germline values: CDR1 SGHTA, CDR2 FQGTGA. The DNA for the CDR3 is TGTGCCAGCAGCTTAAAGCCCCTGCGGGGCGGGGAGACCCAGTACTTC. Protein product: CASSLKPLRGGETQYF.

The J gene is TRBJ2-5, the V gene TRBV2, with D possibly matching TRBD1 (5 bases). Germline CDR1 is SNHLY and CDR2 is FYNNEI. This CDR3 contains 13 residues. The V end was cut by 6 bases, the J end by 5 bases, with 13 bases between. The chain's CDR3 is CASSAYYRETQYF. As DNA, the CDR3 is TGTGCCAGCAGCGCTTATTACAGGGAGACCCAGTACTTC.

Here the CDR3 reads CASSPKGAGNSPLHF. The CDR3 nucleotides are TGTGCCAGCTCACCAAAAGGGGCAGGGAACTCACCCCTCCACTTT. The chain employs TRBV18 and TRBJ1-6, with D perhaps TRBD1 (5 bases). The CDR3 loop spans 15 amino acids. Germline V gives CDR1 KGHSH, CDR2 LQKENI. Trimming pared 2 bases from V and 10 bases from J, leaving 15 bases between.

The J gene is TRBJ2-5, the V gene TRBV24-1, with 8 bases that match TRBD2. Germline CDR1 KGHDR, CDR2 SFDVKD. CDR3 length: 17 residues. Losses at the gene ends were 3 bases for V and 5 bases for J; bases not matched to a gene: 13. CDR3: CATSDPPGGAFTETQYF. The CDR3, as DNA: TGTGCCACCAGTGATCCCCCCGGGGGGGCGTTCACGGAGACCCAGTACTTC.

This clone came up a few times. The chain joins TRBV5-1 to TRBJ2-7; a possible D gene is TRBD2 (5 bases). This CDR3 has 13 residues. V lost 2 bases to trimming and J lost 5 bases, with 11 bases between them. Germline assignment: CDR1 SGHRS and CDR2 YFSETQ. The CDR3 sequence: CASSFTSSDEQYV. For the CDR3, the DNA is TGCGCCAGCAGCTTTACCAGTAGCGACGAGCAGTACGTC.

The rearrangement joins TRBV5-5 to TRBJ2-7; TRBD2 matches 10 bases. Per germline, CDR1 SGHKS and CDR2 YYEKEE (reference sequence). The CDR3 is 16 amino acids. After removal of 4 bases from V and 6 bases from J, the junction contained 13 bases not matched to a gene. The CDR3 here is CASSPLAGGTVSEQYV. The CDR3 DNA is TGTGCCAGCAGCCCCTTAGCGGGGGGCACGGTAAGCGAGCAGTACGTC.

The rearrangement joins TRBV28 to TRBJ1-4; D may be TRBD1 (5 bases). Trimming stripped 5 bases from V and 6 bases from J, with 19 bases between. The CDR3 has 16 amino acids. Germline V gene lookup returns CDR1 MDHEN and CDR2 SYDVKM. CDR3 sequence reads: CASSQTLGPEYEKLFF. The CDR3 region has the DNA TGTGCCAGCAGTCAAACCTTGGGGCCGGAGTATGAAAAACTGTTTTTT.

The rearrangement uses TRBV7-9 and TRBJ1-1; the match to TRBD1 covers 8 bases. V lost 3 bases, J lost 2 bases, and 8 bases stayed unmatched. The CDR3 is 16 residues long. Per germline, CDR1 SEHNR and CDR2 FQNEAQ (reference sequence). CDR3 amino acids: CASSFGQGGVNTEAFF. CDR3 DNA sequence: TGTGCCAGCAGCTTCGGACAGGGAGGGGTCAACACTGAAGCTTTCTTT.

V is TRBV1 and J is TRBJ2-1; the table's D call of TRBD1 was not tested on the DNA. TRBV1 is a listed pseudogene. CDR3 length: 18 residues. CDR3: CTSSQGRSRGLGLDEQFF. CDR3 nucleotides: TGCACCAGCAGCCAAGGTCGATCGAGGGGGCTGGGGTTGGATGAGCAGTTCTTC.

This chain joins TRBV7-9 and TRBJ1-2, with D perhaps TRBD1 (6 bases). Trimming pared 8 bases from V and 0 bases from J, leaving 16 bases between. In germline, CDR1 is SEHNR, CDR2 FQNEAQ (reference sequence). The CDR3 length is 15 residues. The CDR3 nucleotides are TGTGCCAGCGCATGGGACGGGGGGCCTAACTATGGCTACACCTTC. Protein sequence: CASAWDGGPNYGYTF.

The CDR3 spells CASSPYRDVNTEAFF. CDR3 in DNA: TGTGCCAGCTCACCCTACAGGGACGTGAACACTGAAGCTTTCTTT. The V gene is TRBV18, the J gene TRBJ1-1; D is perhaps TRBD1 (6 bases). The CDR3 sequence is 15 residues long. V was trimmed by 3 bases and J by 0 bases, leaving 11 bases between them. CDR1 is KGHSH, CDR2 LQKENI, per germline.

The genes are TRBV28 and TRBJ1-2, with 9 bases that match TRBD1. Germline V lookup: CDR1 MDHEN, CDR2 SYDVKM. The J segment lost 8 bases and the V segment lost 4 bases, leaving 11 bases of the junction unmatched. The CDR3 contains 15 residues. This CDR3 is CASSSPRRDRAGYTF. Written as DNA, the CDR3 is TGTGCCAGCAGTTCGCCCAGACGGGACAGGGCCGGCTACACCTTC.

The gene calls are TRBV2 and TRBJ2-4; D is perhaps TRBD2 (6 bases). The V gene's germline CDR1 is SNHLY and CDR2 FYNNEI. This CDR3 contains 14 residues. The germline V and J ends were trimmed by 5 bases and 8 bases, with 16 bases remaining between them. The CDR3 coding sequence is TGTGCCAGCAGTCGAGACGTCGGAGGGGACATTCAGTACTTC. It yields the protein CASSRDVGGDIQYF.

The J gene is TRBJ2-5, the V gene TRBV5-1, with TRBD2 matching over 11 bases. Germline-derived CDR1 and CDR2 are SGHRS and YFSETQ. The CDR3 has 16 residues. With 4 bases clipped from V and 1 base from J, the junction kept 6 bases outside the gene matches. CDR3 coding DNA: TGCGCCAGCAGCCTCCAGACTAGCGGGACCCAAGAGACCCAGTACTTC. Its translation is CASSLQTSGTQETQYF.

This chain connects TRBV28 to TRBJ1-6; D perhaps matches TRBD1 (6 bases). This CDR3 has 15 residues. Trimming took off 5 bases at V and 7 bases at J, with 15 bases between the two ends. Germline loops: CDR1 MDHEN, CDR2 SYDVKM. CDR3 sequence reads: CASSSQGLGNSPLHF. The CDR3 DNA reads TGTGCCAGCAGTAGCCAGGGGCTCGGGAATTCACCCCTCCACTTT.

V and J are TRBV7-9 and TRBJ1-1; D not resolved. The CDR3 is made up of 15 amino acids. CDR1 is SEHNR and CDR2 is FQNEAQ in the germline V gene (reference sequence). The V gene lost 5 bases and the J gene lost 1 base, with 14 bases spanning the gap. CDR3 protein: CASSIPRGANTEAFF. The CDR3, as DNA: TGTGCCAGCAGCATCCCTCGGGGTGCGAACACTGAAGCTTTCTTT. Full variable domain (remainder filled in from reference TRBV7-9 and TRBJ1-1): DTGVSQNPRHKITKRGQNVTFRCDPISEHNRLYWYRQTLGQGPEFLTYFQNEAQLEKSRLLSDRFSAERPKGSFSTLEIQRTEQGDSAMYLCASSIPRGANTEAFFGQGTRLTVV.

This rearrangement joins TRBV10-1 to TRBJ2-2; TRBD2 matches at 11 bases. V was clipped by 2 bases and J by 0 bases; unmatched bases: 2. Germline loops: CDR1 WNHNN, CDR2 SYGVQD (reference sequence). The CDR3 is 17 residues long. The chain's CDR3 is CASSELAGGANTGELFF. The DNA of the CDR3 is TGCGCCAGCAGTGAGCTAGCGGGGGGTGCGAACACCGGGGAGCTGTTTTTT.